The entry below gives a single T cell receptor (beta chain) sequence along with its context. The data belong to a study of blood T cell repertoires in COVID-19. About the research overall: The origin of the acute and convalescent COVID-19 samples was the United States, Italy and Spain.

Using immunoSEQ multiplex PCR, the repertoire was profiled, and TCRdb retains in-frame clones only, with some absent. Of 150,000 to 200,000 clones listed, about 88% were seen once; the top ten hold 1.2%. This CDR3 has 13 amino acids. CDR1 and CDR2 (germline): GTSNPN, SVGIG (reference sequence). Trimming took 4 bases from V and 3 from J; bases not matched to a gene: 6. The V call is TRBV30, the J call TRBJ2-7; 7 bases fit TRBD2. The TCR sequence derives from a human donor with acute COVID-19. The donor label of this sample is uncertain. The specimen sequenced was PBMCs or T cells enriched from blood (not recorded which). The CDR3 DNA reads TGTGCCTGGACCATCCGGGGGGTCTACGAGCAGTACTTC. Translating it yields CAWTIRGVYEQYF.